This entry concerns a single TCR beta chain. Its antigen is not yet known. No qualities accompany the bases; no much larger clone lies one base away. The protocol used for the library was the immunoSEQ multiplex PCR assay. For most patients, high-throughput TCR-beta CDR3 sequencing of genomic DNA was performed by Adaptive Biotechnologies. Under the source paper's analysis protocol: Adaptive's ImmunoSEQ software was the source of the TCR sequencing data for 18 patients, while a few other patients were processed with MiXCR and VDJtools. Because the origin of CDR3 nucleotide sequences shared between donor and recipient could not be assigned, those sequences were removed. At least 2-fold expansion over unstimulated cells and a minimum CFSE-low frequency of 0.002% (template counts) or 0.001% (read counts) were required for clones to be classified as alloreactive. Clones were considered mappable if detected in sequenced pre-transplant spleen, lymph node, or MLR CFSE-low populations of the donor or recipient. The cumulative frequency of alloreactive clones was calculated as a percentage of all sequences, weighted by copy number. What TCRdb holds here is the immuneACCESS table cut down to in-frame rearrangements. Part of the clones is not present; checked against another copy, under half of the missing clones reflect an unresolved V gene, and the others are unexplained. The V and J calls and the clone size are those of that table, but D and trimming were determined from the DNA. In this sample the table shows more than 50,000 clones, roughly nine tenths of which occur a single time. The ten top clones hold approximately 5% of the sample.

Blood samples were collected up to 4 times in the first month after transplant and then at least monthly when available. The data are from a study of graft-versus-host responses after intestinal transplantation (dated by TCRdb to the early 2020s). Regarding the study in general: The transplants that recipients got were multivisceral, liver-intestinal, or isolated intestinal. Alloreactive clones were identified by sequencing pre-transplant mixed lymphocyte reaction products and comparing these products with unstimulated pre-transplant donor and recipient T cells. The cohort enrolled under 25 intestinal transplant recipients including one retransplant, and a few patients lacking pretransplant specimens were excluded. A peak of at least 4% donor T cells among recipient peripheral blood mononuclear cells was the definition used for donor T cell macrochimerism. Anti-thymocyte globulin induction was given to all recipients, followed by maintenance tacrolimus and steroids for roughly 3 years. Samples from three later patients were sequenced in-house on an Illumina MiSeq with MiXCR processing rather than by the commercial service. After intestinal transplantation, graft-versus-host and host-versus-graft alloreactive T cell clones in the graft, circulation and bone marrow were tracked using bulk TCR-beta CDR3 sequencing. The paper as a whole reports these results and caveats: GvH clones were found in recipient bone marrow, and some of the GvH clones appeared earlier in ileal mucosa or blood, which is consistent with an intestinal mucosal origin. Early after transplant, peak levels of circulating GvH clones were found to be associated with declines in HvG clones. The conclusions were limited by the relatively low number and heterogeneity of the intestinal transplant patients. High GvH to HvG T cell clonal ratios were observed in the allografts of patients with donor T cell macrochimerism.

Taken from cysteine to phenylalanine, the CDR3 has 14 residues. CDR3 DNA is the only sequence kept; it has 42 bases, read in frame from the first base. From a lookup of the germline V gene, CDR1 and CDR2 are SNHLY and FYNNEI. Relative to germline, V is 4 bases shorter and J is 2 bases shorter, with 11 bases between their ends. The V gene is TRBV2 and the J gene is TRBJ2-5, with the D assignment possibly TRBD1 or TRBD2, given 5 matching bases for each. The clonotype was recovered from a human patient who received an intestinal transplant, so some T cells may come from the graft donor. The specimen was PBMCs, collected approximately 97 weeks after intestinal transplant. The bases are TGTGCCAGCAGTGCTGGGGGTATGCAAGAGACCCAGTACTTC. The resulting protein is CASSAGGMQETQYF.